This T cell receptor (beta chain) was documented in a study of PD-1 and CTLA-4 blockade in melanoma. Sequenced by immunoSEQ multiplex PCR; TCRdb stores in-frame clones only, minus some. Of tens of thousands of clones detected, roughly 88% appear once; the ten largest clones hold less than 9%. The count of this clone is one. V gave up 11 bases and J gave up 6 bases, with 12 bases separating them. The CDR3 has 11 amino acids. Germline assignment: CDR1 SNHLY and CDR2 FYNNEI. This TCR derives from a human donor with melanoma. The chain joins TRBV2 to TRBJ2-3, with D perhaps matching TRBD1 (6 bases). Sequenced here: CD8+ T cells from peripheral blood, sampled before anti-PD-1 treatment. CDR3 sequence: CALPRGDTQYF. CDR3 nucleotide sequence: TGTGCCTTACCCAGGGGCGATACGCAGTATTTT. The full variable domain, completed using reference TRBV2 and TRBJ2-3, is EPEVTQTPSHQVTQMGQEVILRCVPISNHLYFYWYRQILGQKVEFLVSFYNNEISEKSEIFDDQFSVERPDGSNFTLKIRSTKLEDSAMYFCALPRGDTQYFGPGTRLTVL.